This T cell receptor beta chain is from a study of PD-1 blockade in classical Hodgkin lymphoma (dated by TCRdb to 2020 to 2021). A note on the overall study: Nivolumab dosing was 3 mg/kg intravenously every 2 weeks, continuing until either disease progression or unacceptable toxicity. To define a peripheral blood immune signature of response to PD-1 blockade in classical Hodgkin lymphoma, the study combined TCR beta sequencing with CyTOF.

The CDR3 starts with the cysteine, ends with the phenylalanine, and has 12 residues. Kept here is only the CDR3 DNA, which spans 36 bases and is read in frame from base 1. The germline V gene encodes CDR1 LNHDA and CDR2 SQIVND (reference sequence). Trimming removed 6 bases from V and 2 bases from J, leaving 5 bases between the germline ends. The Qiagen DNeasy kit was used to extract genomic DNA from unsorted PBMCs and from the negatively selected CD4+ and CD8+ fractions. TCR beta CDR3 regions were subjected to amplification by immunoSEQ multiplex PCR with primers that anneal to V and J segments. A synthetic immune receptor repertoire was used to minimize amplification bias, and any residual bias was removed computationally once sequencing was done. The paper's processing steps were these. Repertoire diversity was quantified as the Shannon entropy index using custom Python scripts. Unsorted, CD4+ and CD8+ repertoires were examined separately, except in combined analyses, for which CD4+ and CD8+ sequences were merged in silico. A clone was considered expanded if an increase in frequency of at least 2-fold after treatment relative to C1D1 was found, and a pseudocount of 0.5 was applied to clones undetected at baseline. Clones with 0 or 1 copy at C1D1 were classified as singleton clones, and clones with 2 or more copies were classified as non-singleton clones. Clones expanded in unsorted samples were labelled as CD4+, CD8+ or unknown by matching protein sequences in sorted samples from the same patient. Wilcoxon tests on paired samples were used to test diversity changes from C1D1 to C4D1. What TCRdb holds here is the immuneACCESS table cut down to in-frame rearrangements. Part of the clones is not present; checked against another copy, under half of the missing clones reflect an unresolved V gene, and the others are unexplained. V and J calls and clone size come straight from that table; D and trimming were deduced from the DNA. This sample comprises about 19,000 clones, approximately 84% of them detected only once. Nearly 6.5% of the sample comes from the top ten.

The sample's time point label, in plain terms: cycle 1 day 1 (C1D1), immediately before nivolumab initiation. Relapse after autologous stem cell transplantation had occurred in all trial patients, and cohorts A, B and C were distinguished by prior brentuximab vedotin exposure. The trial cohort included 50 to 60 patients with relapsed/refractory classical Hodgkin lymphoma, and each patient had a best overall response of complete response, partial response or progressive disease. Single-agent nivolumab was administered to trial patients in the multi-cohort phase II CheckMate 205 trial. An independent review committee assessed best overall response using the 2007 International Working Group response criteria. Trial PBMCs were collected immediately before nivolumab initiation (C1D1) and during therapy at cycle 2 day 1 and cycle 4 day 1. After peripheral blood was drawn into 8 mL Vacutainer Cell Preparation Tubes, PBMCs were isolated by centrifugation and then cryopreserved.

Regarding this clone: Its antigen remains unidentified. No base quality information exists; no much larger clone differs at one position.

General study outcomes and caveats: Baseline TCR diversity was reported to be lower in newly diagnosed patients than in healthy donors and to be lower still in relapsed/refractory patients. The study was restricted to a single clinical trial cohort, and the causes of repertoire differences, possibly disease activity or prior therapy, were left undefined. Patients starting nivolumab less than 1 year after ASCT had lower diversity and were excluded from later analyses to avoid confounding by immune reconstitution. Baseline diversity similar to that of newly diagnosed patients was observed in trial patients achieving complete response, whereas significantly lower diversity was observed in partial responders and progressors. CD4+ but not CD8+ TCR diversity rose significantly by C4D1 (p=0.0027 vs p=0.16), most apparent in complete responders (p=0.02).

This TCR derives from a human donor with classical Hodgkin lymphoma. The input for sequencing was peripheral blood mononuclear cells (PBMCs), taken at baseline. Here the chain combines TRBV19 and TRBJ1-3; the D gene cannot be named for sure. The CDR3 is CASSLTGNTIYF. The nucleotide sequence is TGTGCCAGTAGCCTCACTGGAAACACCATATATTTT.